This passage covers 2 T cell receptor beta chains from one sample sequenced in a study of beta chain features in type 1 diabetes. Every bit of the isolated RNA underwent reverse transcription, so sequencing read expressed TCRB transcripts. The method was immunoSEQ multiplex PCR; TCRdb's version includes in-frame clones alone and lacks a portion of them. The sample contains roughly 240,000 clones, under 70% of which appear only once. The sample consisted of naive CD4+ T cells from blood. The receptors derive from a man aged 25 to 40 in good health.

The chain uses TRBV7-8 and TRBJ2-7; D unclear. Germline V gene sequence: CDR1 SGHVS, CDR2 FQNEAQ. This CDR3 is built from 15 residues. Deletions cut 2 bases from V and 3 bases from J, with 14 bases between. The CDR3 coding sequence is TGTGCCAGCAGCTTACAGTGGTTGGGCGGCTACGAGCAGTACTTC. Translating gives CASSLQWLGGYEQYF.

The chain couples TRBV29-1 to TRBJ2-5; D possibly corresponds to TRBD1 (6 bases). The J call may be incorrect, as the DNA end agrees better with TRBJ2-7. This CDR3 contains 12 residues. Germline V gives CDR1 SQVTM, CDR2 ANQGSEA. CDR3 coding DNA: TGCAGCGCTCGGGACATAAACTACGAGCAGTACTTC. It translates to CSARDINYEQYF.